One sample yielded the 20 T cell receptor beta chains listed below, sequenced in a study of patients and donors after allogeneic stem cell transplantation. MiXCR, applied by TCRdb to the RT-PCR reads, yields one record per CDR3 protein. Seen here are 900,000 to 1,000,000 distinct CDR3 sequences, more than 15% observed once, and the top ten hold 5% to 6.5%. What was sequenced was blood, either unsorted or a sorted T cell fraction (not recorded which). These receptors originate from a human donor who was either an allogeneic HSCT recipient or a stem cell or donor lymphocyte infusion donor (not recorded which). It is not recorded whose cells these are; they may come from a transplant donor.

The V call is TRBV4-1, the J call TRBJ1-1, with D possibly being TRBD1 (5 bases). V lost 1 base, J lost 4 bases, and 13 bases lay in between. The CDR3 spans 15 residues. Germline V gene lookup returns CDR1 MGHRA and CDR2 YSYEKL. CDR3 sequence (DNA): TGCGCCAGCAGCCAAGTAGGACATAATAGCACTGAAGCTTTCTTT. It encodes CASSQVGHNSTEAFF.

V gene TRBV6-2 or TRBV6-3 combines with J gene TRBJ2-5; 12 bases agree with TRBD2. J gave up 0 bases and V 0 bases, and 2 bases lay outside the gene matches. The germline V gene has CDR1 MNHEY and CDR2 SVGEGT. The CDR3 sequence is 17 residues long. The CDR3 DNA follows: TGTGCCAGCAGTTACTCCTGGACTAGCGGGAACCAAGAGACCCAGTACTTC. Its translation is CASSYSWTSGNQETQYF.

The chain recombines TRBV5-1 with TRBJ2-3, with TRBD2 identical over 10 bases. With 1 base clipped from V and 7 bases from J, the junction kept 9 bases outside the gene matches. CDR1 is SGHRS and CDR2 is YFSETQ in the germline V gene. This CDR3 is 16 amino acids long. CDR3 amino acids: CASSLSSGGALNTQYF. The CDR3 coding sequence is TGCGCCAGCAGCTTGTCGAGCGGGGGGGCCTTGAATACGCAGTATTTT.

This rearrangement joins TRBV6-2 or TRBV6-3 to TRBJ1-2; TRBD1 is a possible D gene (6 bases). The CDR3 extends over 15 amino acids. The ends were cut back, 5 bases at V and 4 bases at J, with 17 bases in the middle. CDR1 and CDR2 from the germline V gene are MNHEY and SVGEGT. In nucleotides, the CDR3 is TGTGCCAGCAGTCCTTACTTCGGACAGAGCTATGGCTACACCTTC. This gives the protein CASSPYFGQSYGYTF.

This clonotype was observed many times. The V gene is TRBV4-3, the J gene TRBJ2-5; the match to TRBD1 covers 9 bases. Trimming took 1 base from V and 5 from J; bases not matched to a gene: 2. Germline CDR1 is LGHNA and CDR2 is YSLEER. The CDR3 sequence is 14 residues long. The CDR3 DNA is TGCGCCAGCAGCCAAGGACAGGGGGTTGAGACCCAGTACTTC. Amino acids: CASSQGQGVETQYF.

The chain links TRBV7-9 to TRBJ2-5, with D perhaps matching TRBD1 (6 bases). The CDR3 consists of 14 residues. The V gene's germline CDR1 is SEHNR and CDR2 FQNEAQ (reference sequence). Trimming took 3 bases from V and 5 from J, leaving 13 bases between them. In nucleotides, the CDR3 is TGTGCCAGCAGCTTCGTACAGGGCTGGGAGACCCAGTACTTC. Protein sequence: CASSFVQGWETQYF.

This chain connects TRBV20-1 to TRBJ2-7; no firm D call. Germline V lookup: CDR1 DFQATT, CDR2 SNEGSKA (reference sequence). V shed 5 bases and J shed 6 bases, with 14 bases lying between them. CDR3 length: 12 residues. CDR3 bases: TGCAGTGCTCCTACCACTGCACTCGAGCAGTACTTC. Encoded protein: CSAPTTALEQYF.

The CDR3 here is CAPKSDVGREETQYF. The DNA for the CDR3 is TGTGCCCCCAAGTCGGATGTGGGCAGGGAAGAGACCCAGTACTTC. The J gene is TRBJ2-5, the V gene TRBV21-1; no check of the table's D call, TRBD1, against the DNA was made. TRBV21-1 is described as a pseudogene. The CDR3 spans 15 residues.

There are a few counts of this clonotype. This chain uses TRBV20-1 with TRBJ1-4; maybe TRBD1 (5 bases). Germline loops: CDR1 DFQATT, CDR2 SNEGSKA (reference sequence). V was trimmed by 6 bases and J by 8 bases, leaving 19 bases between them. There are 14 residues in the CDR3. The CDR3 nucleotides are TGCAGTGCCCCCCGGCCTGGGGGACTCGAAAAACTGTTTTTT. Its protein product is CSAPRPGGLEKLFF.

This clonotype was seen a few times. This chain uses TRBV3-1 with TRBJ2-7; 10 nucleotides agree with TRBD2. J lost 4 bases, V lost 2 bases, and 5 bases had no gene match. Germline CDR1 and CDR2: LGHDT and YNNKEL (reference sequence). CDR3 length: 15 residues. Here the CDR3 DNA reads TGTGCCAGCAGCCAACCGGGACTAGCGTTATACGAGCAGTACTTC. This encodes CASSQPGLALYEQYF.

This clonotype was observed a few times. The rearrangement joins TRBV5-1 to TRBJ2-3; D gene ambiguous. Germline CDR1 SGHRS, CDR2 YFSETQ. The V end lost 3 bases, the J end lost 0 bases, and 14 bases lay between the germline ends. The CDR3 extends over 16 amino acids. The CDR3 sequence: CASSYHTTDSTDTQYF. The CDR3, as DNA: TGCGCCAGCAGCTACCATACGACCGATAGCACAGATACGCAGTATTTT. Using reference TRBV5-1 and TRBJ2-3 for the parts outside the CDR3, the full variable domain is KAGVTQTPRYLIKTRGQQVTLSCSPISGHRSVSWYQQTPGQGLQFLFEYFSETQRNKGNFPGRFSGRQFSNSRSEMNVSTLELGDSALYLCASSYHTTDSTDTQYFGPGTRLTVL.

There are a few counts of this clonotype. The chain carries TRBV4-2 and TRBJ2-7; TRBD1 might be the D (5 bases). Looked up from germline, CDR1 is LGHNA and CDR2 is YNFKEQ. The length of the CDR3 is 15 residues. V was pared by 0 bases and J by 4 bases, with 13 bases between. The CDR3 region is CASSQEGLHNYEQYF. Here the CDR3 DNA reads TGTGCCAGCAGCCAAGAGGGGCTCCATAATTACGAGCAGTACTTC.

This clonotype was recorded once. The chain uses TRBV12-3 or TRBV12-4 and TRBJ1-1; D gene ambiguous. The length of the CDR3 is 12 residues. V was trimmed by 1 base and J by 6 bases, leaving 6 bases between them. The chain's CDR3 is CASSLGEAEAFF. For the CDR3, the DNA is TGTGCCAGCAGTTTAGGAGAGGCTGAAGCTTTCTTT.

This clonotype was detected ten times or more. The V and J genes are TRBV12-3 or TRBV12-4 and TRBJ2-1, with TRBD2 identical over 10 bases. The CDR3 is 16 amino acids. The trim removed 3 bases at V and 8 bases at J, leaving 10 bases unmatched. The CDR3 DNA is TGTGCCAGCAGTTTTCGAAAGCGGGAGGGCTCCGATGAGCAGTTCTTC. Its protein product is CASSFRKREGSDEQFF.

There are a few counts of this clonotype. The chain links TRBV30 to TRBJ2-7, with D perhaps TRBD2 (5 bases). Trimming pared 2 bases from V and 2 bases from J, leaving 10 bases between. There are 13 residues in the CDR3. Germline loops: CDR1 GTSNPN, CDR2 SVGIG (reference sequence). The CDR3, as DNA: TGTGCCTGGAGTACGGGGAAGGCCTACGAGCAGTACTTC. Amino acid sequence: CAWSTGKAYEQYF. Using reference TRBV30 and TRBJ2-7 for the parts outside the CDR3, the full variable domain is SQTIHQWPATLVQPVGSPLSLECTVEGTSNPNLYWYRQAAGRGLQLLFYSVGIGQISSEVPQNLSASRPQDRQFILSSKKLLLSDSGFYLCAWSTGKAYEQYFGPGTRLTVT.

This clonotype was counted between two and nine times. As DNA, the CDR3 is TGTGCCAGCAGCTCCGCACCGAACACTGAAGCTTTCTTT. This codes for CASSSAPNTEAFF. The genes are TRBV11-2 and TRBJ1-1; D remains ambiguous. The length of the CDR3 is 13 residues. Germline V lookup: CDR1 SGHAT, CDR2 FQNNGV. Trimming stripped 4 bases from V and 1 base from J, with 7 bases between. Full variable domain (remainder filled in from reference TRBV11-2 and TRBJ1-1): EAGVAQSPRYKIIEKRQSVAFWCNPISGHATLYWYQQILGQGPKLLIQFQNNGVVDDSQLPKDRFSAERLKGVDSTLKIQPAKLEDSAVYLCASSSAPNTEAFFGQGTRLTVV.

The table lists this clonotype with a few counts. This chain connects TRBV12-3 or TRBV12-4 to TRBJ2-1; TRBD2 matches at 10 bases. Unmatched junction bases numbered 4, after V lost 1 base and J lost 4 bases. The CDR3 is made up of 16 amino acids. Here the CDR3 reads CASSLGSGGPYNEQFF. In nucleotides, the CDR3 is TGTGCCAGCAGTTTAGGTAGCGGGGGGCCTTACAATGAGCAGTTCTTC.

This chain joins TRBV12-3 or TRBV12-4 and TRBJ2-4, with TRBD2 matching over 14 bases. The CDR3 is made up of 19 amino acids. After removal of 1 base from V and 0 bases from J, the junction contained 5 bases not matched to a gene. The DNA of the CDR3 is TGTGCCAGCAGTTTAGAAACGACTAGCGGGGGGGTAGCCAAAAACATTCAGTACTTC. This sequence encodes CASSLETTSGGVAKNIQYF.

This rearrangement joins TRBV5-1 to TRBJ1-1; D call uncertain. Germline values: CDR1 SGHRS, CDR2 YFSETQ. This CDR3 is built from 15 residues. Deletions cut 1 base from V and 1 base from J, with 11 bases between. CDR3 bases: TGCGCCAGCAGCTTGTCCCCGGGCGCGAACACTGAAGCTTTCTTT. Protein sequence: CASSLSPGANTEAFF.

The gene calls are TRBV5-6 and TRBJ2-1, with 10 positions matching TRBD2. In germline, CDR1 is SGHDT, CDR2 YYEEEE. The CDR3 extends over 16 amino acids. V lost 0 bases to trimming and J lost 8 bases; unmatched junction nucleotides: 8. The CDR3 sequence: CASSLGAGGPGDEQFF. In nucleotides, the CDR3 is TGTGCCAGCAGCTTGGGAGCGGGGGGGCCGGGGGATGAGCAGTTCTTC.